The T cell receptor beta chain described here comes from a study of early stage breast cancer tumors. Overall study: Invasive lobular carcinomas made up about 30% of the 12 ER+/PR+/HER2- tumors. Findings and caveats of the study: Functional markers like CD4, CD8 and FOXP3 were missed in bulk sequencing. Comparing each tissue with blood distinguished tumor from normal in most of the 16 patients. Enriched TCRB sequences shared across patients were mostly commonly generated sequences.

On this clone: Its cognate antigen is unknown.

Some clones are missing from TCRdb's copy, which holds only in-frame ones; the method was immunoSEQ multiplex PCR. Of 35,000 to 45,000 clones in the sample, roughly 72% were seen once. Source material: blood. The TCR comes from a person aged 55 to 75 with breast cancer.

The CDR3 DNA reads TGTGCCAGCAGTGAATATTTGGCCGGAAATGAGCAGTTCTTC. Protein sequence: CASSEYLAGNEQFF. The chain recombines TRBV25-1 with TRBJ2-1; no firm D call. The CDR3 has 14 amino acids. From germline, CDR1 is MGHDK and CDR2 SYGVNS. Trimming pared 0 bases from V and 7 bases from J, leaving 10 bases between.